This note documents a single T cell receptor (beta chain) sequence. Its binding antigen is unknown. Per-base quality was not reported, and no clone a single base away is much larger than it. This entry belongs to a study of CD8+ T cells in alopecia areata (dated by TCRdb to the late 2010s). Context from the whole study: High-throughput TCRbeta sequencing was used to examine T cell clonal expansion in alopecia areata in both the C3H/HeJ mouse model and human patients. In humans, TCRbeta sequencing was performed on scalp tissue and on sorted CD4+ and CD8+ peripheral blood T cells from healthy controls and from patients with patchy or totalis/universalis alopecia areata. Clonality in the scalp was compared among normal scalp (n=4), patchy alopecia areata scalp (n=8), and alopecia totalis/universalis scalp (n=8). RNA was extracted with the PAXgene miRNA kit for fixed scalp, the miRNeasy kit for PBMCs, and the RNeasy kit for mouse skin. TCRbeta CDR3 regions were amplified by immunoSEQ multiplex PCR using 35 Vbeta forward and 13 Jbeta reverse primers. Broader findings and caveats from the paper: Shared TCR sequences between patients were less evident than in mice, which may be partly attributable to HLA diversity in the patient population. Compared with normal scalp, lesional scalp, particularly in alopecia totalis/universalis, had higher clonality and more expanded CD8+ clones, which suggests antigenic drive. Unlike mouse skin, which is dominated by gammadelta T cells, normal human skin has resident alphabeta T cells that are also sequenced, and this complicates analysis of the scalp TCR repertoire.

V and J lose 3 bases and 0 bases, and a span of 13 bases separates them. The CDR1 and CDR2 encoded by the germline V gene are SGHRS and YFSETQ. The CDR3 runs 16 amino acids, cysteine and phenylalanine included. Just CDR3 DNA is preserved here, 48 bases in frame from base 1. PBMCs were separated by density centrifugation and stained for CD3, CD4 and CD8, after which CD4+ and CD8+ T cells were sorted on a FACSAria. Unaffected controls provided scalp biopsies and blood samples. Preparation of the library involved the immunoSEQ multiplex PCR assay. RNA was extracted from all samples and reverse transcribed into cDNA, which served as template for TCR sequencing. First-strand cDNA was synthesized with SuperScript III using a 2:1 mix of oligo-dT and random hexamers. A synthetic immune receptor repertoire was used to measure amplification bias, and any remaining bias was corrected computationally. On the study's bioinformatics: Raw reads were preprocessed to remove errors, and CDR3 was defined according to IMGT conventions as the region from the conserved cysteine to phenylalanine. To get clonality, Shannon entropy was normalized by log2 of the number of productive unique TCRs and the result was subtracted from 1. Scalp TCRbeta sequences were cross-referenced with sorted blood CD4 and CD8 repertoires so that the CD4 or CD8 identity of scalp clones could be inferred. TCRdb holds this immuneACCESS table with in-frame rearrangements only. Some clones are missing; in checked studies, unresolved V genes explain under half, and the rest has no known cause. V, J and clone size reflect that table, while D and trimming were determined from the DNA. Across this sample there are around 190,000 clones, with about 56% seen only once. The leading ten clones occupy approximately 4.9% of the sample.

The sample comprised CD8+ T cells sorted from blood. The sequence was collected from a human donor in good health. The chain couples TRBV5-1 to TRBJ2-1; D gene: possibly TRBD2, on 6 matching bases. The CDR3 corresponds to CASSSGGPRSYNEQFF. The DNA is TGCGCCAGCAGCTCCGGGGGACCCCGCTCCTACAATGAGCAGTTCTTC.